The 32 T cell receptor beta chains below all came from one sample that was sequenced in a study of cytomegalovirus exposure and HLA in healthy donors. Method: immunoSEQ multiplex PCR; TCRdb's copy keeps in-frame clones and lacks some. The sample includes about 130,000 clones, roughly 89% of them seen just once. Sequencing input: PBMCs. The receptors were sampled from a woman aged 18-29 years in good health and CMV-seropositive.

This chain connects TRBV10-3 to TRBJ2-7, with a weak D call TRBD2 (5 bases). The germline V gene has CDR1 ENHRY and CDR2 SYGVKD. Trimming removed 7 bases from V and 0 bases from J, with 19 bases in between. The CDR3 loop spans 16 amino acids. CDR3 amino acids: CAIKGAVAGNSYEQYF. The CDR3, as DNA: TGTGCCATCAAAGGTGCGGTAGCCGGGAACTCCTACGAGCAGTACTTC.

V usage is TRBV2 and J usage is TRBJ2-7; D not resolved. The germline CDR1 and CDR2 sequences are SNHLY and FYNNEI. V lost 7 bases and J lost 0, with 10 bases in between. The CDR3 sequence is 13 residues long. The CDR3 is CASTDTYSYEQYF. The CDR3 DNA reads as TGTGCCAGCACCGACACCTACTCCTACGAGCAGTACTTC.

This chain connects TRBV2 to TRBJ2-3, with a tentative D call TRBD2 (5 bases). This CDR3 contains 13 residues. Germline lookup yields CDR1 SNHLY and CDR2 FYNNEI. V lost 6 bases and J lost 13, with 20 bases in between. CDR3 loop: CASRPMYASWEYF. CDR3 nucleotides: TGTGCCAGCAGGCCAATGTACGCTAGCTGGGAGTATTTT.

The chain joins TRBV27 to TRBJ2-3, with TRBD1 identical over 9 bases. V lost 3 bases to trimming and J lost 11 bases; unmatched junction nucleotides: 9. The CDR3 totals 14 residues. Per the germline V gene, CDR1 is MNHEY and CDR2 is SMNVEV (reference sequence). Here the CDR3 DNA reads TGTGCCAGCAGTTTGGGACAGGGTGGGTTTGGGCAGTATTTT. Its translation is CASSLGQGGFGQYF.

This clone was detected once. CDR3 in DNA: TGTGCCAGCAGTTCGGGGGGTGGGAGACTGTTTTTT. It codes for CASSSGGGRLFF. The chain employs TRBV7-2 and TRBJ1-4, with D maybe TRBD1 (5 bases). V lost 6 bases and J 13 bases, leaving 15 bases between the germline ends. Germline-derived CDR1 and CDR2 are SGHTA and FQGNSA. The CDR3 is 12 amino acids.

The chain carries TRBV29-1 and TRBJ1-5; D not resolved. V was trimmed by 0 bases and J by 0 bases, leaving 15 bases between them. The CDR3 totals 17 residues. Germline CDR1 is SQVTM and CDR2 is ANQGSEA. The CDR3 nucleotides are TGCAGCGTTGAAGAGAGGGAAGGGTGGCATAGCAATCAGCCCCAGCATTTT. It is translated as CSVEEREGWHSNQPQHF.

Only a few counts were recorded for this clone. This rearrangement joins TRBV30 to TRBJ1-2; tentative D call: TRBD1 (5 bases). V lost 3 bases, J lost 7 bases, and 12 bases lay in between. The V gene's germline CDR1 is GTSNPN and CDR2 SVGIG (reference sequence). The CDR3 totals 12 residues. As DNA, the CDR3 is TGTGCCTGGAGAATCCGCGGGGGTGGCTACACCTTC. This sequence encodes CAWRIRGGGYTF.

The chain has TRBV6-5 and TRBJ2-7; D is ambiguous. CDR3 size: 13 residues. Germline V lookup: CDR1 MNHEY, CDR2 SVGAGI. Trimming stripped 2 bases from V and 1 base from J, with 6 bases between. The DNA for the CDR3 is TGTGCCAGCAGTTACGGGCTTTCCTACGAGCAGTACTTC. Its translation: CASSYGLSYEQYF.

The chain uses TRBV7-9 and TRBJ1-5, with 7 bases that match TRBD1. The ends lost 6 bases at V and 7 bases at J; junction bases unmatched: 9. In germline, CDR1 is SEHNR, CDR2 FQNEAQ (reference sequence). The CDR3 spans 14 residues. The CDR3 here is CASSPEGQRQPQHF. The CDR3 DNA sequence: TGTGCCAGCAGTCCCGAGGGACAGCGGCAGCCCCAGCATTTT. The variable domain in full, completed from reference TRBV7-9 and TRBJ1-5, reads DTGVSQNPRHKITKRGQNVTFRCDPISEHNRLYWYRQTLGQGPEFLTYFQNEAQLEKSRLLSDRFSAERPKGSFSTLEIQRTEQGDSAMYLCASSPEGQRQPQHFGDGTRLSIL.

This chain's CDR3 is CASSYNSGGPQETQYF. The CDR3 DNA reads TGTGCCAGCAGTTATAATAGCGGGGGGCCCCAAGAGACCCAGTACTTC. This chain connects TRBV6-5 to TRBJ2-5; 10 nucleotides align to TRBD2. V dropped 3 bases and J dropped 1; count of bases not matched to a gene: 5. Germline V CDR1 and CDR2: MNHEY, SVGAGI. The CDR3 runs to 16 residues.

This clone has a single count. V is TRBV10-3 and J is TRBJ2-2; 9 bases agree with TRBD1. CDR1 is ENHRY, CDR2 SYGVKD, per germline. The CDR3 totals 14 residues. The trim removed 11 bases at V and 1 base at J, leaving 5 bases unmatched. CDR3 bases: TGTGCCTCAGGACAGGGGCTGAACACCGGGGAGCTGTTTTTT. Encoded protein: CASGQGLNTGELFF.

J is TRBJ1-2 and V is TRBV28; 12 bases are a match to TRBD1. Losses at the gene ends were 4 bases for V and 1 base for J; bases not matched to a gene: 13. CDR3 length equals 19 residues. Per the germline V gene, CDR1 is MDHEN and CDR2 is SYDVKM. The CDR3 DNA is TGTGCCAGCAGTTCCCTGGGACAGGGGGCGCGGAGGGGTAACTATGGCTACACCTTC. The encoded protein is CASSSLGQGARRGNYGYTF.

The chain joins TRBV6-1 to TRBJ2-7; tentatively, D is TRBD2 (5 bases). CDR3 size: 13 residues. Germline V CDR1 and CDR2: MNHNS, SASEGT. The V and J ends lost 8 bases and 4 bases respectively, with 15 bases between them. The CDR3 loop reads CASGSVRGYEQYF. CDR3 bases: TGTGCCAGCGGTTCGGTCCGAGGGTACGAGCAGTACTTC.

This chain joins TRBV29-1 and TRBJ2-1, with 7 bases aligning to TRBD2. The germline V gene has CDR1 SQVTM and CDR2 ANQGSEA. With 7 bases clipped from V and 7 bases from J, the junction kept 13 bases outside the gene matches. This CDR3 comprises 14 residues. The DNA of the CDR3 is TGCAGCGCTGCGGGGGAAGGGAGAAGAAATGAGCAGTTCTTC. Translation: CSAAGEGRRNEQFF.

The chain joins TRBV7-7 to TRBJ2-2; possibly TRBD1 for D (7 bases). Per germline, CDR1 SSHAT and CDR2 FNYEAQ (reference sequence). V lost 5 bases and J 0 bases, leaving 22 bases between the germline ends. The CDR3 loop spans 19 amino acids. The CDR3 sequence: CASSPPLPIRGANTGELFF. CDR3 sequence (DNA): TGTGCCAGCAGCCCTCCTCTTCCCATCAGGGGGGCGAACACCGGGGAGCTGTTTTTT.

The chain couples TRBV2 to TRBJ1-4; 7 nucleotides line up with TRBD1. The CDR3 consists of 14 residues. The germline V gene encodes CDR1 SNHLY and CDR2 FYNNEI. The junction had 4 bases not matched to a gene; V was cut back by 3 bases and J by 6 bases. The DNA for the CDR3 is TGTGCCAGCAGTGATCAGGGGGAGCATGAAAAACTGTTTTTT. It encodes CASSDQGEHEKLFF.

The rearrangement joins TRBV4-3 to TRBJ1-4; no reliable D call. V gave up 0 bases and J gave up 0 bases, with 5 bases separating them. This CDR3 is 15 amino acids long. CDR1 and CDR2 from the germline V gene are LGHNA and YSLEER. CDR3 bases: TGCGCCAGCAGCCAAGACGGAGCAACTAATGAAAAACTGTTTTTT. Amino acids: CASSQDGATNEKLFF.

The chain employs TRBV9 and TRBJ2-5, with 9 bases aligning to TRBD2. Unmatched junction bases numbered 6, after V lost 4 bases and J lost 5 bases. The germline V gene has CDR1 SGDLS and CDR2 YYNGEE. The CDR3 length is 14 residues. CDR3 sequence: CASSWRGGKETQYF. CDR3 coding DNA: TGTGCCAGCAGCTGGCGGGGGGGCAAGGAGACCCAGTACTTC.

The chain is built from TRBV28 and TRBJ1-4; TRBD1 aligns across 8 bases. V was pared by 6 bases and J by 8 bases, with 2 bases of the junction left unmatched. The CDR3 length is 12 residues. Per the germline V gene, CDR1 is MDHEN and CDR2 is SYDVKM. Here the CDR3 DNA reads TGTGCCAGCAGACGGACAGGGGAAAAACTGTTTTTT. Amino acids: CASRRTGEKLFF.

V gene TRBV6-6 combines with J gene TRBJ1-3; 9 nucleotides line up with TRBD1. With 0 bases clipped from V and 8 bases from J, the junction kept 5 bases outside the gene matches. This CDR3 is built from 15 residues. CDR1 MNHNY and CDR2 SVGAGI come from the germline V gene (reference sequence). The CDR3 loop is CASSYSQGARDTIYF. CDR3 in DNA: TGTGCCAGCAGTTACTCACAGGGGGCGCGGGACACCATATATTTT.

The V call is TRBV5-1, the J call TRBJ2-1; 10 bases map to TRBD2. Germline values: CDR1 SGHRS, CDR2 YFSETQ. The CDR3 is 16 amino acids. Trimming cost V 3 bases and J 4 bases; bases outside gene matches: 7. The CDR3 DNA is TGCGCCAGCAGCTGGCTCTCTAGCGGGAGTTACAATGAGCAGTTCTTC. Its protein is CASSWLSSGSYNEQFF.

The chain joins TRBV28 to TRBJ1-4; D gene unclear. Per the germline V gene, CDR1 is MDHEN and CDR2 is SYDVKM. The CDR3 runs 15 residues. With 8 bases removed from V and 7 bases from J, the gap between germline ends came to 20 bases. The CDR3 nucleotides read TGTGCCAGCTCCGCGAGAGCGTCGGGGAGTGAAAAACTGTTTTTT. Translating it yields CASSARASGSEKLFF.

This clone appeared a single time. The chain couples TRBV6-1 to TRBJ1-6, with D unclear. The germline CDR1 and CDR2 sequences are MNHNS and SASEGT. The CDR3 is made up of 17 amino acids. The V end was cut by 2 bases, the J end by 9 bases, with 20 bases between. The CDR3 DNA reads TGTGCCAGCAGTGAATTAAACTTAAACCTCTATGGTTCACCCCTCCACTTT. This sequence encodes CASSELNLNLYGSPLHF.

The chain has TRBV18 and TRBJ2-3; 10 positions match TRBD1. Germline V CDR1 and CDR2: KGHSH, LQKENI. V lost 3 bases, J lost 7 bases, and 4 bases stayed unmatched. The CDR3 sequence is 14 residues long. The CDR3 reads CASSPGQGGHTQYF. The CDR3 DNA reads TGTGCCAGCTCACCCGGACAGGGGGGGCATACGCAGTATTTT.

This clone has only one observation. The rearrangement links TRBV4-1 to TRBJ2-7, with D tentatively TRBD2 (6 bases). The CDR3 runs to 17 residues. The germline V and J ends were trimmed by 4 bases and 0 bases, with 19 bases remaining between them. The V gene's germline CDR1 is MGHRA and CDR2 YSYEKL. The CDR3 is CASSRLVGLLNSYEQYF. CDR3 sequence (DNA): TGCGCCAGCAGCCGGCTCGTGGGACTCTTAAACTCCTACGAGCAGTACTTC.

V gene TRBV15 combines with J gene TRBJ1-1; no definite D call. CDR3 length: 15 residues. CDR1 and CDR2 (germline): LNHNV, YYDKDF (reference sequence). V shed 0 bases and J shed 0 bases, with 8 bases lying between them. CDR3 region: CATSRDDSMNTEAFF. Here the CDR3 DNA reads TGTGCCACCAGCAGAGATGACTCCATGAACACTGAAGCTTTCTTT.

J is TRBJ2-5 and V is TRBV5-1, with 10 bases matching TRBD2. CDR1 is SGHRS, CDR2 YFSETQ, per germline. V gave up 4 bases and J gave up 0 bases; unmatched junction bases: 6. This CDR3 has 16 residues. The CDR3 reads CASSPGLAANQETQYF. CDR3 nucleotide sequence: TGCGCCAGCAGCCCTGGACTAGCGGCCAACCAAGAGACCCAGTACTTC.

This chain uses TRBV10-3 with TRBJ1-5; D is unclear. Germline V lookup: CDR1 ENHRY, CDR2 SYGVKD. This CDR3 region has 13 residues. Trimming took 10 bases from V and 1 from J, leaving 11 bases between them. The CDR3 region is CASWTISNQPQHF. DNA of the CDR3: TGTGCCAGCTGGACTATAAGCAATCAGCCCCAGCATTTT.

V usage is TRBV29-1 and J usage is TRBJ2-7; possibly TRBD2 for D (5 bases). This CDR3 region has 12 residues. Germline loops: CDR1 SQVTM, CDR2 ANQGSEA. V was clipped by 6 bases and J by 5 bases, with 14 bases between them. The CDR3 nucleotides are TGCAGCGTCGGTATGTCCGGGGACGAGCAGTACTTC. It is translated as CSVGMSGDEQYF.

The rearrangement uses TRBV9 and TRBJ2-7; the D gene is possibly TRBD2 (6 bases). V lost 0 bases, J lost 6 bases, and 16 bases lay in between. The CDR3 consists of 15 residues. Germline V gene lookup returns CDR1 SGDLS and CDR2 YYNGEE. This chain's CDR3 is CASSVVEGRGGEQYF. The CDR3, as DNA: TGTGCCAGCAGCGTAGTGGAGGGGCGCGGAGGCGAGCAGTACTTC.

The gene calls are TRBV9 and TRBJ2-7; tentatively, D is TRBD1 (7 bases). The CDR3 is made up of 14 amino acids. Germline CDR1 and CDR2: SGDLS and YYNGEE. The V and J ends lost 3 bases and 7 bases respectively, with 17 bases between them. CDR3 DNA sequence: TGTGCCAGCAGCGGATCAGGGGGGCCAGAAGAGCAGTACTTC. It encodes CASSGSGGPEEQYF.

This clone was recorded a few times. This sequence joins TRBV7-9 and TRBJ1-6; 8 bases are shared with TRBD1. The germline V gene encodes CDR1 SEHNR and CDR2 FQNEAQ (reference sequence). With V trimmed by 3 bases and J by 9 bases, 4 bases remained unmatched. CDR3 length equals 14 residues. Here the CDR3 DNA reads TGTGCCAGCAGCTTTGGACAGGGCGGTTCACCCCTCCACTTT. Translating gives CASSFGQGGSPLHF.